The following is a T cell receptor beta chain sequence with its context. Its antigen is unidentified. This may be a read error: a much more frequent sequence differs by one nucleotide. This sample stems from a study of tumor-infiltrating lymphocytes in primary liver carcinoma. Across the whole study: Patients included men and women of 30 to 69 years. The study obtained roughly 3.5 to 7.13 million productive TCRbeta reads per sample, similar across tissue types.

Study-level findings and limits: Blood's top-250-clone fraction was significantly lower than that of tumors (p = 0.039). Lesser overlap characterized tumor-adjacent and tumor-blood pairs relative to tumor region pairs.

Researchers generated TCR beta cDNA from 500 to 600 ng of total RNA, relying on a constant-region primer. Construction of TCR beta libraries relied on three successive nested multiplex PCR rounds employing slightly modified ARM-PCR. A single record per CDR3 protein comes from TCRdb applying MiXCR to the multiplex PCR reads. The sample lists roughly 86,000 distinct CDR3 sequences, around 70% occurring once. The source material, roughly 18-30 mg of unsorted bulk tissue, was used to co-extract RNA and DNA. This sequence originates from a man in his forties with primary liver carcinoma and hepatitis B virus infection. Sequenced: tumor-adjacent normal liver tissue.

The CDR3 coding sequence is TGTGCCAGCAGTGAAGTGGGACAGAGCCACTCTGGAAGCACCTTATATTTT. Its protein is CASSEVGQSHSGSTLYF. The rearrangement uses TRBV6-1 and TRBJ1-3; 7 bases are a match to TRBD1. CDR1 is MNHNS and CDR2 is SASEGT in the germline V gene. The CDR3 covers 17 residues.